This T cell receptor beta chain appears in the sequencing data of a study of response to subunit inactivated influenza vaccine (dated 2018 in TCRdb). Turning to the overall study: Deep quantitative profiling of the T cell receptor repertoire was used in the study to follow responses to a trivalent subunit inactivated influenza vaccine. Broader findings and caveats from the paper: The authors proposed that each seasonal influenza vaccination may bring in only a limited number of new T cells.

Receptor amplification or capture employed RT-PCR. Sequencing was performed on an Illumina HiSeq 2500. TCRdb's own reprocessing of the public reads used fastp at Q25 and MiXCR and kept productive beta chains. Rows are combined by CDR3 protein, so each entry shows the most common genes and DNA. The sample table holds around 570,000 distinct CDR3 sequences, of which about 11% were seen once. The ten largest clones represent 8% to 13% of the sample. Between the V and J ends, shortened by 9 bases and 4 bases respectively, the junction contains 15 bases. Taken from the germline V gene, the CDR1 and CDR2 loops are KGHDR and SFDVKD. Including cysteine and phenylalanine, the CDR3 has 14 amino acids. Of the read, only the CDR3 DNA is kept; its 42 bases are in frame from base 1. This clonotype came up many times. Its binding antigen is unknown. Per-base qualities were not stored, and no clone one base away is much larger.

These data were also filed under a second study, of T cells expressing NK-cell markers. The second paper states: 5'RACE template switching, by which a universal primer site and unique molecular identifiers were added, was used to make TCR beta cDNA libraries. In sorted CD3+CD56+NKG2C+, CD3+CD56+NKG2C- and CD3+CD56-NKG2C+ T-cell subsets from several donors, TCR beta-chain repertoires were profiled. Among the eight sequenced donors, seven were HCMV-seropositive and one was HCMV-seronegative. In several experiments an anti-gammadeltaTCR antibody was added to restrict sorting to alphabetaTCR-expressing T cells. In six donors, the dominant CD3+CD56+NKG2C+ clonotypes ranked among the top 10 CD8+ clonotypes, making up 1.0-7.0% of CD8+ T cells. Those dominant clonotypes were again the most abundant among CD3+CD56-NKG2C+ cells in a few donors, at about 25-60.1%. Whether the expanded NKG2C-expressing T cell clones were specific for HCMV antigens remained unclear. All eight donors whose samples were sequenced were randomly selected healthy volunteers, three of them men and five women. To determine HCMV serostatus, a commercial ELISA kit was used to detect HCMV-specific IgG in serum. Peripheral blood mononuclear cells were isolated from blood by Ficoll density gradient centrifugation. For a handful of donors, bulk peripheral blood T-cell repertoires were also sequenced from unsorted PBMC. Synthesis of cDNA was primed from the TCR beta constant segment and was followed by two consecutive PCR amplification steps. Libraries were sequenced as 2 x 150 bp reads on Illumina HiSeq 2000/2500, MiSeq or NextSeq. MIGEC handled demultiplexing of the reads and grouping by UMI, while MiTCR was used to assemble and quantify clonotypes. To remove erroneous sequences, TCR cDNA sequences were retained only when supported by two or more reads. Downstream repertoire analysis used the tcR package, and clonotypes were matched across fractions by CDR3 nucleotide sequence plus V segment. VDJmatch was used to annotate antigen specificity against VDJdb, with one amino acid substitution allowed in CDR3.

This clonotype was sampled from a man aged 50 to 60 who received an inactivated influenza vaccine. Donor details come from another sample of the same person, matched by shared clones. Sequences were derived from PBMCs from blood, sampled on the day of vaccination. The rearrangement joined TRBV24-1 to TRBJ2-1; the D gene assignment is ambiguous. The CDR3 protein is CATGSGPNYNEQFF. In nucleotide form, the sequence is TGTGCCACCGGATCCGGGCCCAATTACAATGAGCAGTTCTTC.